One and the same sample provided the 23 T cell receptor beta chains below, sequenced in a study of molecular identifiers for immune sequencing clone quantification. Via MiXCR, TCRdb re-called the PCR reads, giving one row per CDR3 protein. The table includes some 100,000 distinct CDR3 sequences, roughly 19% detected once. Sequencing used naive CD8+ T cells from blood, with Jurkat cell RNA spiked in. Subset given: FACS-sorted CD8+CD4-CCR7+CD45RA+ naive T cells. Receptor source: a human donor in good health. Some libraries in this study had Jurkat cell RNA spiked in.

This clonotype was seen ten or more times. CDR3 region: CASSPLGQQGSDTQYF. In nucleotides, the CDR3 is TGTGCCAGCAGCCCACTCGGCCAACAGGGATCAGATACGCAGTATTTT. The chain combines TRBV12-3 or TRBV12-4 with TRBJ2-3, with a weak D call TRBD1 (6 bases). V was cut by 6 bases and J by 4 bases, with 20 bases left in between. This CDR3 is built from 16 residues.

This clonotype came up many times. The CDR3: CSVELPGPGVGQPQHF. CDR3 nucleotides: TGCAGCGTTGAATTGCCAGGCCCGGGAGTGGGGCAGCCCCAGCATTTT. The V call is TRBV29-1, the J call TRBJ1-5, with no clear D. From germline, CDR1 is SQVTM and CDR2 ANQGSEA. The V end was cut by 2 bases, the J end by 7 bases, with 21 bases between. The length of the CDR3 is 16 residues.

This clonotype came up many times. This chain links TRBV7-9 with TRBJ1-1; possibly TRBD1 for D (5 bases). V was trimmed by 2 bases and J by 6 bases, leaving 7 bases between them. The germline gives CDR1 SEHNR, CDR2 FQNEAQ (reference sequence). The CDR3 totals 12 residues. The CDR3 region is CASSLRGPEAFF. Written as DNA, the CDR3 is TGTGCCAGCAGCTTAAGGGGTCCTGAAGCTTTCTTT. The variable domain in full, with the rest retrieved from reference TRBV7-9 and TRBJ1-1, is DTGVSQNPRHKITKRGQNVTFRCDPISEHNRLYWYRQTLGQGPEFLTYFQNEAQLEKSRLLSDRFSAERPKGSFSTLEIQRTEQGDSAMYLCASSLRGPEAFFGQGTRLTVV.

Concerning this clonotype: The conserved final phenylalanine or tryptophan is absent from the CDR3, which likely points to a read error. The genes are TRBV15 and TRBJ2-1; no firm D call. With 3 bases removed from V and 4 bases from J, the gap between germline ends came to 4 bases. Per the germline V gene, CDR1 is LNHNV and CDR2 is YYDKDF (reference sequence). CDR3 length equals 12 residues. The CDR3 here is CATSSGYNEQFS. As DNA, the CDR3 is TGTGCCACCAGCAGTGGATACAATGAGCAGTTCTCC.

In this sample, this clonotype turned up many times. The DNA for the CDR3 is TGCGCCAGCAGCCAAGTCGGCGTAACAGGGGGCCTCGGCGGGGAGCTGTTTTTT. Its translation is CASSQVGVTGGLGGELFF. The V call is TRBV4-1, the J call TRBJ2-2, with 9 bases identical to TRBD1. V lost 1 base, J lost 7 bases, and 13 bases stayed unmatched. Germline V lookup: CDR1 MGHRA, CDR2 YSYEKL. CDR3 length: 18 amino acids.

This clonotype was recorded a few times. The rearrangement joins TRBV14 to TRBJ2-1, with D possibly matching TRBD1 (5 bases). This CDR3 is built from 12 residues. Germline CDR1 SGHDN, CDR2 FVKESK. V was trimmed by 4 bases and J by 7 bases, leaving 8 bases between them. CDR3 residues: CASSRTRNEQFF. CDR3 in DNA: TGTGCCAGCAGCCGGACAAGGAATGAGCAGTTCTTC.

Concerning this clonotype itself: The junction shows a germline mismatch at one end, possibly a read error. For the CDR3, the DNA is TGTGTCAGCAGCCTACCCTGGACTAGCGGGAGTTCCACAGGTACGCAGTATTTT. As protein: CVSSLPWTSGSSTGTQYF. The rearrangement uses TRBV11-3 and TRBJ2-3; 13 bases align to TRBD2. The germline gives CDR1 SGHNT, CDR2 YENEEA. The CDR3 has 18 residues. The whole variable domain, remainder taken from reference TRBV11-3 and TRBJ2-3, is EAGVVQSPRYKIIEKKQPVAFWCNPISGHNTLYWYLQNLGQGPELLIRYENEEAVDDSQLPKDRFSAERLKGVDSTLKIQPAELGDSAVYLCVSSLPWTSGSSTGTQYFGPGTRLTVL.

This clonotype has ten or more counts. The J gene is TRBJ1-2, the V gene TRBV14; perhaps TRBD1 as D (6 bases). Germline assignment: CDR1 SGHDN and CDR2 FVKESK. Trimming removed 0 bases at V and 7 bases at J, with 15 bases between. This CDR3 is 15 amino acids long. As DNA, the CDR3 is TGTGCCAGCAGCCAAGATCCGACAGGCGCTGGTGGCTACACCTTC. It codes for CASSQDPTGAGGYTF. The full variable domain, its missing parts supplied by reference TRBV14 and TRBJ1-2, is EAGVTQFPSHSVIEKGQTVTLRCDPISGHDNLYWYRRVMGKEIKFLLHFVKESKQDESGMPNNRFLAERTGGTYSTLKVQPAELEDSGVYFCASSQDPTGAGGYTFGSGTRLTVV.

This clonotype appeared once. A read error may produce the germline difference seen at one junction end. The rearrangement joins TRBV4-1 to TRBJ2-2; D remains ambiguous. The CDR3 spans 14 residues. Germline V gene lookup returns CDR1 MGHRA and CDR2 YSYEKL. Here the CDR3 DNA reads TGCGCCGGCAGCCAAGTAGGAAACACCGGGGAGCTGTTTTTT. Its protein product is CAGSQVGNTGELFF.

In its sample, this clonotype was seen many times. The chain carries TRBV9 and TRBJ2-7; D possibly matches TRBD1 or TRBD2 (5 bases each). This CDR3 has 14 amino acids. Deletions cut 3 bases from V and 0 bases from J, with 10 bases between. Germline CDR1 is SGDLS and CDR2 is YYNGEE. The CDR3 nucleotides read TGTGCCAGCAGCGGGGGGTCGAGCTCCTACGAGCAGTACTTC. Translating gives CASSGGSSSYEQYF. Drawing the rest from reference TRBV9 and TRBJ2-7, the complete variable domain is DSGVTQTPKHLITATGQRVTLRCSPRSGDLSVYWYQQSLDQGLQFLIQYYNGEERAKGNILERFSAQQFPDLHSELNLSSLELGDSALYFCASSGGSSSYEQYFGPGTRLTVT.

The sample holds many counts of this clonotype. This chain connects TRBV10-3 to TRBJ2-3, with 9 bases matching TRBD1. Trimming took 10 bases from V and 2 from J; bases not matched to a gene: 10. This CDR3 is built from 15 residues. Germline V gene lookup returns CDR1 ENHRY and CDR2 SYGVKD. Here the CDR3 reads CATNPGTGNTDTQYF. The DNA for the CDR3 is TGTGCCACTAACCCCGGGACAGGGAACACAGATACGCAGTATTTT.

This clonotype was picked up many times. The chain joins TRBV25-1 to TRBJ2-7; possibly TRBD1 for D (5 bases). The V gene's germline CDR1 is MGHDK and CDR2 SYGVNS. V was shortened by 0 bases and J by 0 bases, with 12 bases between the two germline ends. The CDR3 covers 16 residues. The CDR3 sequence: CASSEYSPGFSYEQYF. The DNA for the CDR3 is TGTGCCAGCAGTGAATATAGCCCAGGGTTCTCCTACGAGCAGTACTTC.

There are many counts of this clonotype. The rearrangement uses TRBV12-3 or TRBV12-4 and TRBJ2-5; D may be TRBD1 (6 bases). The V and J ends lost 4 bases and 2 bases respectively, with 14 bases between them. This CDR3 comprises 15 residues. The CDR3 sequence is CASSSLGALQETQYF. CDR3 nucleotide sequence: TGTGCCAGCAGTTCATTGGGGGCGCTTCAAGAGACCCAGTACTTC.

This clonotype was recorded at least ten times. This chain connects TRBV29-1 to TRBJ1-2; TRBD1 might be the D (5 bases). The germline V gene has CDR1 SQVTM and CDR2 ANQGSEA. Trimming took off 4 bases at V and 5 bases at J, with 14 bases between the two ends. CDR3 length: 13 amino acids. CDR3 DNA: TGCAGCGTTGGTGGTGGGACTGATTATGGCTACACCTTC. It yields the protein CSVGGGTDYGYTF. Full variable domain (remainder filled in from reference TRBV29-1 and TRBJ1-2): SAVISQKPSRDICQRGTSLTIQCQVDSQVTMMFWYRQQPGQSLTLIATANQGSEATYESGFVIDKFPISRPNLTFSTLTVSNMSPEDSSIYLCSVGGGTDYGYTFGSGTRLTVV.

This clonotype was observed at least ten times. This sequence joins TRBV28 and TRBJ2-7, with 7 bases matching TRBD1. The CDR3 extends over 12 amino acids. Trimming removed 6 bases from V and 5 bases from J; junction bases left unmatched: 4. CDR1 and CDR2 from the germline V gene are MDHEN and SYDVKM. CDR3 protein: CASSLGTDEQYF. In DNA form, the CDR3 reads TGTGCCAGCAGCCTCGGGACAGACGAGCAGTACTTC. The variable domain in full, with the rest retrieved from reference TRBV28 and TRBJ2-7, is DVKVTQSSRYLVKRTGEKVFLECVQDMDHENMFWYRQDPGLGLRLIYFSYDVKMKEKGDIPEGYSVSREKKERFSLILESASTNQTSMYLCASSLGTDEQYFGPGTRLTVT.

This clonotype was recorded at least ten times. The chain recombines TRBV9 with TRBJ2-3, with no clear D. Deletions cut 0 bases from V and 3 bases from J, with 5 bases between. Germline CDR1 reads SGDLS; CDR2 reads YYNGEE. This CDR3 is 13 amino acids long. CDR3 coding DNA: TGTGCCAGCAGCGTAGGTGGTACAGATACGCAGTATTTT. Protein sequence: CASSVGGTDTQYF.

The sample holds many counts of this clonotype. The chain has TRBV7-9 and TRBJ2-7, with 10 nucleotides matching TRBD2. CDR3 length: 16 residues. Losses at the gene ends were 1 base for V and 1 base for J; bases not matched to a gene: 4. In germline, CDR1 is SEHNR, CDR2 FQNEAQ (reference sequence). In DNA, the CDR3 is TGTGCCAGCAGCTTAGTCCCTAGCGGGGGTTCCTACGAGCAGTACTTC. Residues: CASSLVPSGGSYEQYF.

This clonotype was observed many times. J is TRBJ2-7 and V is TRBV6-2 or TRBV6-3; D remains ambiguous. CDR3 length equals 12 residues. V lost 5 bases and J 0 bases, leaving 5 bases between the germline ends. CDR1 and CDR2 from the germline V gene are MNHEY and SVGEGT. CDR3 in amino acids: CASSTASYEQYF. CDR3 DNA: TGTGCCAGCAGTACAGCCTCCTACGAGCAGTACTTC.

Points on this clonotype: Likely a read error: the CDR3 ends without its conserved phenylalanine or tryptophan. The V gene is TRBV5-3, the J gene TRBJ2-3; D not certain. TRBV5-3 carries the ORF label, with uncertain function. This CDR3 spans 12 amino acids. The chain's CDR3 is CASSLRRDTQYL. The CDR3 coding sequence is TGTGCCAGCAGCTTGCGGAGAGATACGCAGTATCTC.

Many counts were recorded for this clonotype. The chain carries TRBV29-1 and TRBJ2-3, with 8 bases lining up with TRBD1. The length of the CDR3 is 14 residues. V was clipped by 7 bases and J by 4 bases; unmatched bases: 10. Germline-derived CDR1 and CDR2 are SQVTM and ANQGSEA. The CDR3 nucleotides read TGCAGCGCCTTGAGAGCGACAGGGGCAGATACGCAGTATTTT. It codes for CSALRATGADTQYF.

This clonotype was seen many times. This chain joins TRBV5-5 and TRBJ1-5, with 10 bases identical to TRBD1. Germline trimming cut 4 bases from V and 1 base from J; bases unmatched to any gene: 8. CDR3 length equals 17 residues. Looked up from germline, CDR1 is SGHKS and CDR2 is YYEKEE (reference sequence). Written as DNA, the CDR3 is TGTGCCAGCAGCCCCGTCCCGGGACAGGGGAGCAATCAGCCCCAGCATTTT. Residues: CASSPVPGQGSNQPQHF. Full variable domain (remainder filled in from reference TRBV5-5 and TRBJ1-5): DAGVTQSPTHLIKTRGQQVTLRCSPISGHKSVSWYQQVLGQGPQFIFQYYEKEERGRGNFPDRFSARQFPNYSSELNVNALLLGDSALYLCASSPVPGQGSNQPQHFGDGTRLSIL.

The rearrangement uses TRBV6-5 and TRBJ2-7; perhaps D is TRBD1 or TRBD2 (5 bases each). CDR1 is MNHEY and CDR2 is SVGAGI in the germline V gene. This CDR3 comprises 16 residues. V lost 0 bases and J lost 1, with 13 bases in between. The CDR3 reads CASSYSGDGTSYEQYF. Here the CDR3 DNA reads TGTGCCAGCAGTTACTCTGGGGACGGAACATCCTACGAGCAGTACTTC.

This clonotype came up many times. The V and J genes are TRBV11-2 and TRBJ2-7; D is undetermined. This CDR3 spans 11 amino acids. Trimming left V 1 base short and J 5 bases short, with 3 bases between. Germline assignment: CDR1 SGHAT and CDR2 FQNNGV. The CDR3 protein is CASSLVNEQYF. The CDR3 bases are TGTGCCAGCAGCTTAGTAAACGAGCAGTACTTC.